Given below is one T cell receptor beta chain in context. This specimen belongs to a study of vaccination and CD4 T cells after COVID-19. TCRdb re-called the PCR reads through MiXCR, storing one row per CDR3 protein. The sample comprises tens of thousands of distinct CDR3 sequences, around 49% of which are singletons, and 5% to 6% rests with the top ten. The V gene lost 1 base and the J gene lost 8 bases, with 18 bases spanning the gap. The CDR3 extends over 16 amino acids. Germline V gives CDR1 SGHTA, CDR2 FQGTGA. The time point denotes: late sampling 161 to 241 days after vaccination in three convalescent patients.

The receptor was isolated from a human donor who had recovered from COVID-19. J is TRBJ2-1 and V is TRBV7-3; D is possibly TRBD2 (6 bases). The sequences come from CD4+ T cells from blood, collected about 7 months after SARS-CoV-2 vaccination. The CDR3 DNA reads as TGTGCCAGCAGCTTAATGGGGCCGGGAGCGTCTGATGAGCAGTTCTTC. Translated: CASSLMGPGASDEQFF.